Following are 2 T cell receptor beta chains from one sample sequenced in a study of graft-versus-host responses after intestinal transplantation. Repertoires were generated with immunoSEQ multiplex PCR, while TCRdb's copy carries only in-frame clones and drops some. The sample has around 40,000 clones, roughly 87% seen once. The material was PBMCs, obtained less than 1,400 days after transplant. The receptors derive from a human patient who received an intestinal transplant, so some T cells may come from the graft donor.

The chain joins TRBV6-1 to TRBJ2-7; D possibly uses TRBD1 or TRBD2 (5 bases each). The CDR3 covers 14 residues. Trimming shortened V by 2 bases and J by 0 bases, and 8 bases separated the two germline ends. Per germline, CDR1 MNHNS and CDR2 SASEGT. The CDR3 coding sequence is TGTGCCAGCAGTGAATGGGGGAGCTCCTACGAGCAGTACTTC. As protein: CASSEWGSSYEQYF.

CDR3 sequence (DNA): TGTGCCAGTTTGGAGGGTAACTATGGCTACACCTTC. This translates into CASLEGNYGYTF. The chain recombines TRBV28 with TRBJ1-2; no clear D. The length of the CDR3 is 12 residues. Deletions cut 9 bases from V and 1 base from J, with 9 bases between. Germline lookup yields CDR1 MDHEN and CDR2 SYDVKM.